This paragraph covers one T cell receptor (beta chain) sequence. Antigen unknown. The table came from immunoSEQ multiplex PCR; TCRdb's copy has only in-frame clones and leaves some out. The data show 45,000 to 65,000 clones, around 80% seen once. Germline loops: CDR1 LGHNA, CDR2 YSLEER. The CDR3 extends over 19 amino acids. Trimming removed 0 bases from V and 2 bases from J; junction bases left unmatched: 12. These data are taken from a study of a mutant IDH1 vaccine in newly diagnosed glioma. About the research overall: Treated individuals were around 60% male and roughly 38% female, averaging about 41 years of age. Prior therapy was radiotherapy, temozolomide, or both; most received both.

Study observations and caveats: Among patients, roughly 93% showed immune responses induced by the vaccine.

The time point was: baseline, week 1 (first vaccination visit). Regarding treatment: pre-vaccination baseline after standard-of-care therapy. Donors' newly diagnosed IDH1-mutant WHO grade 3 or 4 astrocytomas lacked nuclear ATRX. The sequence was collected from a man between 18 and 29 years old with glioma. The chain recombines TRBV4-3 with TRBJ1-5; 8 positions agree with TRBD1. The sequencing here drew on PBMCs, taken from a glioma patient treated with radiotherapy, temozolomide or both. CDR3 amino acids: CASSQETLETGGGNQPQHF. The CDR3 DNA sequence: TGCGCCAGCAGCCAAGAAACTCTAGAAACAGGGGGAGGCAATCAGCCCCAGCATTTT.